This record looks at one TCR beta chain sequence and its context. Produced via immunoSEQ multiplex PCR; TCRdb's table is partial and in-frame only. This sample has approximately 40,000 clones, with about 90% found just once. These data originate in a study of blood T cell repertoires in COVID-19. Trimming took 9 bases from V and 7 from J, leaving 11 bases between them. This CDR3 contains 11 residues. In germline, CDR1 is KGHDR, CDR2 SFDVKD. The sequence derives from a man in his sixties with acute or convalescent COVID-19. The chain uses TRBV24-1 and TRBJ1-2, with D unclear. Source material: peripheral blood. For the CDR3, the DNA is TGTGCCACCTCGCGCGGATCTGGCTACACCTTC. Translation: CATSRGSGYTF.